A few counts support the clone carrying this TCR beta chain. Its specificity is unknown. The CDR3 is made up of 14 amino acids. V lost 6 bases and J lost 3, with 14 bases in between. MiXCR, run by TCRdb on the 5' RACE reads, gives a single entry per CDR3 protein. The sample records some 130,000 distinct CDR3 sequences, more than 9.5% being singletons. This sample is drawn from a study of CD8 T cells in ankylosing spondylitis. Study observations and caveats: Prior literature has documented some motif variants in synovial fluid and blood from reactive arthritis.

The chain links TRBV12-3 or TRBV12-4 to TRBJ1-1, with D possibly matching TRBD1 (6 bases). The source is a female donor with ankylosing spondylitis or in good health (not recorded which). Sequencing used blood, either unsorted or a sorted T cell fraction (not recorded which). The DNA for the CDR3 is TGTGCCAGCAGACTCGACAGGTACGACACTGAAGCTTTCTTT. Residues: CASRLDRYDTEAFF.